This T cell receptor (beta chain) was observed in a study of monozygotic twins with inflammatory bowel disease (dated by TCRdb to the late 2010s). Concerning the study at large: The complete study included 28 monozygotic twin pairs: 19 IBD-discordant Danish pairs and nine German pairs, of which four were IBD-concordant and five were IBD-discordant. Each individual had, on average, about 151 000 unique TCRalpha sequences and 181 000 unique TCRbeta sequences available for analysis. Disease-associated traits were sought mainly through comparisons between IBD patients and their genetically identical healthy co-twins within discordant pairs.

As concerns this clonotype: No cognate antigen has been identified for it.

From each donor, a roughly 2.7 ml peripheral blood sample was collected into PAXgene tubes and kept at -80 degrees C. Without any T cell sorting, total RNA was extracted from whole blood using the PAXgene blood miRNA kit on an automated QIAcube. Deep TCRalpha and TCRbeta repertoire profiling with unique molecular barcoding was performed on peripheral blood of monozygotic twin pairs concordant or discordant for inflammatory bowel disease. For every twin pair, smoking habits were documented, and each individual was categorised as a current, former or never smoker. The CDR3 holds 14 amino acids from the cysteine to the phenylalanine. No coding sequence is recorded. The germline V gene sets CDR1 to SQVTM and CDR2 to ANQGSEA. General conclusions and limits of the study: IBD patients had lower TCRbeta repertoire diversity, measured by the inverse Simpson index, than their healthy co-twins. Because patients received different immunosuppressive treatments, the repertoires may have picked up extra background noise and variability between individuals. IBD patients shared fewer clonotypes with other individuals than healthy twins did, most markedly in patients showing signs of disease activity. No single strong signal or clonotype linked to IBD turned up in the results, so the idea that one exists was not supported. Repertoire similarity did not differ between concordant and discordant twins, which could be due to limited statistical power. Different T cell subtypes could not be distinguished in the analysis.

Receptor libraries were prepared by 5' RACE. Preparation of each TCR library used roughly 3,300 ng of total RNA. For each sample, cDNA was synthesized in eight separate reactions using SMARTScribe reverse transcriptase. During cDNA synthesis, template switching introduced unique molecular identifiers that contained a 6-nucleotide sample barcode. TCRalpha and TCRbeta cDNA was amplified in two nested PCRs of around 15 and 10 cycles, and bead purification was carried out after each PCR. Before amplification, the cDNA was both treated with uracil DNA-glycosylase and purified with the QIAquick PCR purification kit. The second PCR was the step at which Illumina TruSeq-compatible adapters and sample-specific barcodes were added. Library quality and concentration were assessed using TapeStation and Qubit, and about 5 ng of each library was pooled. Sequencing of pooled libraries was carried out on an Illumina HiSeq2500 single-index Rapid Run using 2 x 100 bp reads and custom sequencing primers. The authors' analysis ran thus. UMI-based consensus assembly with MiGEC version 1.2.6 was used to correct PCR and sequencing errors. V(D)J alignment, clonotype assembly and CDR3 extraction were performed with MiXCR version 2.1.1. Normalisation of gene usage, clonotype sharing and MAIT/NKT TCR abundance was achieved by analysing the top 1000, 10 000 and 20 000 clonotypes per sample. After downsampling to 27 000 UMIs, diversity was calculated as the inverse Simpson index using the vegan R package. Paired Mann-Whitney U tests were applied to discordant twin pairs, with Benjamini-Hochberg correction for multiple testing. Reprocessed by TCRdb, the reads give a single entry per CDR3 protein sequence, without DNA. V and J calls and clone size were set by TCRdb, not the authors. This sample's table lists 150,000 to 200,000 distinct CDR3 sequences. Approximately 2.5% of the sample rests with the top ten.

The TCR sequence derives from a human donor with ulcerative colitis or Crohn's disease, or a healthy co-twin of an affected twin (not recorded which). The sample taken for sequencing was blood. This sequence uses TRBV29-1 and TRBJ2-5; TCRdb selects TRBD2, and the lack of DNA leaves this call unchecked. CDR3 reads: CSVPKRDPQETQYF. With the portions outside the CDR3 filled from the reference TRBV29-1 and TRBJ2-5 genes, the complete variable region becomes SAVISQKPSRDICQRGTSLTIQCQVDSQVTMMFWYRQQPGQSLTLIATANQGSEATYESGFVIDKFPISRPNLTFSTLTVSNMSPEDSSIYLCSVPKRDPQETQYFGPGTRLLVL.